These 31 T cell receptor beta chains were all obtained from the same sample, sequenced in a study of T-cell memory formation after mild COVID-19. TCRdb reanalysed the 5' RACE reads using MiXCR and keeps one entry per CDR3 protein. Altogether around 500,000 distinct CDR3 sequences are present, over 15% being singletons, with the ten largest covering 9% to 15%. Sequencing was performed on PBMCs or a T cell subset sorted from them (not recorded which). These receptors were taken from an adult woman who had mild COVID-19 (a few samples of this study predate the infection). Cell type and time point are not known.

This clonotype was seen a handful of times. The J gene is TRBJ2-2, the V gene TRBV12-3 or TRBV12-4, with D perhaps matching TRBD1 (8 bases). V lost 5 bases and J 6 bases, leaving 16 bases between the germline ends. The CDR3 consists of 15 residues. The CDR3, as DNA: TGTGCCAGCAGTATTTACAGGGGGGGGTCCGGGGAGCTGTTTTTT. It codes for CASSIYRGGSGELFF.

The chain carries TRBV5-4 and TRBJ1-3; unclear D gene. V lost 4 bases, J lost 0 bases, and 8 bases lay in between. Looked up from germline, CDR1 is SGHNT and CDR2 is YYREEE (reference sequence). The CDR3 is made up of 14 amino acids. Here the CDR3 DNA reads TGTGCCAGCAGCATAAAATCCTCTGGAAACACCATATATTTT. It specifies CASSIKSSGNTIYF.

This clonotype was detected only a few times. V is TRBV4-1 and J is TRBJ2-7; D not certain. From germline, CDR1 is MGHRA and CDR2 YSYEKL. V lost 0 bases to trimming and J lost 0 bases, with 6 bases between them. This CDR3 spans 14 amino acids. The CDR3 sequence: CASSQDSSSYEQYF. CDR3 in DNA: TGCGCCAGCAGCCAAGATAGCTCCTCCTACGAGCAGTACTTC.

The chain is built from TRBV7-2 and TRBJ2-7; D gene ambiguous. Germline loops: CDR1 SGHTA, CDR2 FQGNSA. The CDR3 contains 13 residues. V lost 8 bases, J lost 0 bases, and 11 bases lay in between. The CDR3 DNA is TGTGCCAGCGACCTCGGCGTCTCCTACGAGCAGTACTTC. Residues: CASDLGVSYEQYF.

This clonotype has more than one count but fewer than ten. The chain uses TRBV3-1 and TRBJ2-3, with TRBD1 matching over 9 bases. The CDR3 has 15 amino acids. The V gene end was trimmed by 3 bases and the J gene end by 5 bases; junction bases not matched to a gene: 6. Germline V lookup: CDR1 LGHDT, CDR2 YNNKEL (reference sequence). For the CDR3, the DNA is TGTGCCAGCAGCCACCCGAACAGGGGGCAAGATACGCAGTATTTT. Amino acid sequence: CASSHPNRGQDTQYF.

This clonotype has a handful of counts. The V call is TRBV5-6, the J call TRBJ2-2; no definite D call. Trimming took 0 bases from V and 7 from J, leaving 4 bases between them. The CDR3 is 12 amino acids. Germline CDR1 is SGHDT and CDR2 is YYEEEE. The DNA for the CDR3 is TGTGCCAGCAGCTTGGTTGGCGGGGAGCTGTTTTTT. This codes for CASSLVGGELFF.

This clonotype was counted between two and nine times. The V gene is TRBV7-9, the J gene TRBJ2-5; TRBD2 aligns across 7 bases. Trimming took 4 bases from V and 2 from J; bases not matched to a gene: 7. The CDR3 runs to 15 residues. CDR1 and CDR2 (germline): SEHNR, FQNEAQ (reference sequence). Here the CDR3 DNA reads TGTGCCAGCAGCTCAGTGGGACTATCGCAAGAGACCCAGTACTTC. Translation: CASSSVGLSQETQYF.

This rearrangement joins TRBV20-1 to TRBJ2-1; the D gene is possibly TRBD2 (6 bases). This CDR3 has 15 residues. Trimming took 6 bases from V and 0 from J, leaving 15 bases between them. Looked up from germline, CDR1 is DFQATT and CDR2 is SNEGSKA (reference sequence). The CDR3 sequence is CSANRDSSSYNEQFF. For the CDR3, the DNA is TGCAGTGCAAACCGGGACTCCAGCTCCTACAATGAGCAGTTCTTC.

This chain's CDR3 is CATSEDTRNTEAFF. The CDR3 DNA reads TGTGCCACCAGCGAGGACACAAGGAACACTGAAGCTTTCTTT. This chain uses TRBV15 with TRBJ1-1, with a possible D match to TRBD1 (5 bases). V was cut by 5 bases and J by 1 base, with 11 bases left in between. CDR3 length: 14 amino acids. CDR1 is LNHNV and CDR2 is YYDKDF in the germline V gene (reference sequence).

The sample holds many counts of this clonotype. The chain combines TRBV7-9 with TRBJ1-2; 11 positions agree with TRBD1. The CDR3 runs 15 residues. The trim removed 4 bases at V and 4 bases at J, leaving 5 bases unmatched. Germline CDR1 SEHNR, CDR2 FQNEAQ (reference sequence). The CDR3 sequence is CASSYGQGASYGYTF. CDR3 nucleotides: TGTGCCAGCAGCTACGGACAGGGGGCCAGCTATGGCTACACCTTC.

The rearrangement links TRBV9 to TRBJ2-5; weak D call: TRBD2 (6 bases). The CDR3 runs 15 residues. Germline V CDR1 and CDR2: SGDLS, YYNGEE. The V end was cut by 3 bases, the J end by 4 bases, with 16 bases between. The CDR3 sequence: CASSAGTALGETQYF. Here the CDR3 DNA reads TGTGCCAGCAGCGCCGGGACTGCCCTTGGAGAGACCCAGTACTTC.

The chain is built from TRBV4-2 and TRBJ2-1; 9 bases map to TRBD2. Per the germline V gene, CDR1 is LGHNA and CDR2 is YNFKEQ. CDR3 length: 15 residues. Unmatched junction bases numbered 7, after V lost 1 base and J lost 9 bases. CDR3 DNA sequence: TGTGCCAGCAGCCAAGGGGGACTAGCTTCCGCTGAGCAGTTCTTC. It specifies CASSQGGLASAEQFF.

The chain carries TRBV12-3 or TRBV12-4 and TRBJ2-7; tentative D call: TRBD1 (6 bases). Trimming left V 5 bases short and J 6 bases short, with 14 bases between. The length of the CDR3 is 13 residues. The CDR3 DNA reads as TGTGCCAGCAGTAAACCCGACAGGTTCGAGCAGTACTTC. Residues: CASSKPDRFEQYF.

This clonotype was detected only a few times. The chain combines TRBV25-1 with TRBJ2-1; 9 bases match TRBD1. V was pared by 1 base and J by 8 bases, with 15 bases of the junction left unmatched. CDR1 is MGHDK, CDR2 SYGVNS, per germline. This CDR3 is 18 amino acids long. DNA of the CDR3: TGTGCCAGCAGTGAATCGGTCGAAGGGGACAGGGTATTGGATGAGCAGTTCTTC. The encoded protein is CASSESVEGDRVLDEQFF.

The CDR3 region is CASSLLLMATYEQYF. CDR3 DNA: TGTGCCAGCAGCTTACTACTCATGGCGACCTACGAGCAGTACTTC. The V and J genes are TRBV11-2 and TRBJ2-7; D is unclear. This CDR3 contains 15 residues. Trimming stripped 2 bases from V and 2 bases from J, with 13 bases between. CDR1 is SGHAT and CDR2 is FQNNGV in the germline V gene.

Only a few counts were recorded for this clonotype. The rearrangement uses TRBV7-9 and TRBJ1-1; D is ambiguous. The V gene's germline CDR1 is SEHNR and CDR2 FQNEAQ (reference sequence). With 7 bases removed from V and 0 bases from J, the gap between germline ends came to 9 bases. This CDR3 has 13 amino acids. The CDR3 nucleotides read TGTGCCAGCACCCTTATGATGAACACTGAAGCTTTCTTT. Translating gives CASTLMMNTEAFF. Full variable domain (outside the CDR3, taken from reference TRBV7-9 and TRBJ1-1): DTGVSQNPRHKITKRGQNVTFRCDPISEHNRLYWYRQTLGQGPEFLTYFQNEAQLEKSRLLSDRFSAERPKGSFSTLEIQRTEQGDSAMYLCASTLMMNTEAFFGQGTRLTVV.

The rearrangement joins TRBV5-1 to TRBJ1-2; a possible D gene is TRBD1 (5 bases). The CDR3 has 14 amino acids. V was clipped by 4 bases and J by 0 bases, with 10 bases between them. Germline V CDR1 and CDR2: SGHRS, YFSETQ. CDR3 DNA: TGCGCCAGCAGCCCATACAGGACTAACTATGGCTACACCTTC. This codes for CASSPYRTNYGYTF.

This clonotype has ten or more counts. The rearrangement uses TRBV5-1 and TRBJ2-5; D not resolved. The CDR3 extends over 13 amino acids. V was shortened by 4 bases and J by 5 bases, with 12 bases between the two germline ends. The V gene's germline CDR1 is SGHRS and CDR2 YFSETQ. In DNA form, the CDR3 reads TGCGCCAGCAGCCCGGGCCACGTTGAGACCCAGTACTTC. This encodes CASSPGHVETQYF.

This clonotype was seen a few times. CDR3 protein: CASKGTVENEQFF. In nucleotides, the CDR3 is TGTGCCAGCAAGGGGACAGTGGAGAATGAGCAGTTCTTC. The gene calls are TRBV2 and TRBJ2-1; TRBD1 agrees at 7 bases. With V trimmed by 7 bases and J by 7 bases, 7 bases remained unmatched. CDR3 length: 13 residues. Germline-derived CDR1 and CDR2 are SNHLY and FYNNEI. Full variable domain (outside the CDR3, taken from reference TRBV2 and TRBJ2-1): EPEVTQTPSHQVTQMGQEVILRCVPISNHLYFYWYRQILGQKVEFLVSFYNNEISEKSEIFDDQFSVERPDGSNFTLKIRSTKLEDSAMYFCASKGTVENEQFFGPGTRLTVL.

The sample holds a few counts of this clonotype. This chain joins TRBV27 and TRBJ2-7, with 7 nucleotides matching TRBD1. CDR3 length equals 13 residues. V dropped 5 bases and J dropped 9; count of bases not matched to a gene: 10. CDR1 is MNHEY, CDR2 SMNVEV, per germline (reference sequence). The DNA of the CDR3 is TGTGCCAGCAGTCCTCAGGACAGGCGCGGGCAGTACTTC. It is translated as CASSPQDRRGQYF.

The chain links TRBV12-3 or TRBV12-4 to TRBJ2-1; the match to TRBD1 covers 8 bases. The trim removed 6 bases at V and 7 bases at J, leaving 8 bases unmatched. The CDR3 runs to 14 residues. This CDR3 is CASRTSGGPNEQFF. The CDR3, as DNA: TGTGCCAGCAGAACATCAGGGGGCCCAAATGAGCAGTTCTTC.

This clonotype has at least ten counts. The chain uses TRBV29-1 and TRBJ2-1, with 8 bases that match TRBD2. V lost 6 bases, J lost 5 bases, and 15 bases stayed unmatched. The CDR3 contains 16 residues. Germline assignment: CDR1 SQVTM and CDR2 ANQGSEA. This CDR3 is CSVGRLAIGGNNEQFF. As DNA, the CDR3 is TGCAGCGTCGGCAGACTAGCGATAGGCGGGAACAATGAGCAGTTCTTC.

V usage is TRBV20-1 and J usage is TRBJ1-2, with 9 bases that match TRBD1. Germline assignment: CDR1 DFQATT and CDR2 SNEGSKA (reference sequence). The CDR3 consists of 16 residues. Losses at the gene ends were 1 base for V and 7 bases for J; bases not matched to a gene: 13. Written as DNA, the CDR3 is TGCAGTGCTAGAGCCGGGACAGGGAACCGTATTGCTGGCTACACCTTC. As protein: CSARAGTGNRIAGYTF.

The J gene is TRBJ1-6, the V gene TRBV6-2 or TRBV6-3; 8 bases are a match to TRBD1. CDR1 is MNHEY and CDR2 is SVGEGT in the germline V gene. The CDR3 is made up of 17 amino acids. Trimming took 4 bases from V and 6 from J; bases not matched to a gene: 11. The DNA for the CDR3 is TGTGCCAGCAGTTCGTTCGGCAGAGGACAGGGTAATTCACCCCTCCACTTT. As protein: CASSSFGRGQGNSPLHF.

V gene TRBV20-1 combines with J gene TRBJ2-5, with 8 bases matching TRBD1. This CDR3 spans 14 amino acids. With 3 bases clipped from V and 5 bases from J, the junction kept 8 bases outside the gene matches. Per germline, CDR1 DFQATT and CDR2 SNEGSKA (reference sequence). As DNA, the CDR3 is TGCAGTGCTAGTATGCCAGGGGGCAGTGAGACCCAGTACTTC. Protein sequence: CSASMPGGSETQYF.

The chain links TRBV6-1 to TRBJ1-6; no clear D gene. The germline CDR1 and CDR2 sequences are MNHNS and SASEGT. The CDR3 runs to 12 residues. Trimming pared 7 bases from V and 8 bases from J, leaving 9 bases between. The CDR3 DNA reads TGTGCCAGCAAGGGCAGCCATTCACCCCTCCACTTT. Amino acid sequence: CASKGSHSPLHF.

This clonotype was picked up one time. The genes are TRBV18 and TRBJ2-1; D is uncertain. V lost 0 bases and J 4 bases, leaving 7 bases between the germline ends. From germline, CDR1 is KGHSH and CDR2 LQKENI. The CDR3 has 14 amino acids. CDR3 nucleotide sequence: TGTGCCAGCTCACCACCGGTGGGGTACAATGAGCAGTTCTTC. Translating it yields CASSPPVGYNEQFF.

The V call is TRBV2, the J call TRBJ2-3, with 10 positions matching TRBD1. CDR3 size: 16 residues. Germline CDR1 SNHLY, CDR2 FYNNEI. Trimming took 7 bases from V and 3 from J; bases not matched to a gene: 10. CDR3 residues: CASTRDRGVRTDTQYF. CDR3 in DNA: TGTGCCAGCACTAGGGACAGGGGTGTGAGGACAGATACGCAGTATTTT.

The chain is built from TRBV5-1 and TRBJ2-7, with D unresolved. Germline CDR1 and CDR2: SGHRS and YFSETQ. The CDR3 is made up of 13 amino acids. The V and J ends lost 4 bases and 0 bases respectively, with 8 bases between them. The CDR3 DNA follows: TGCGCCAGCAGCCCTCTCCCCTCCTACGAGCAGTACTTC. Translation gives CASSPLPSYEQYF.

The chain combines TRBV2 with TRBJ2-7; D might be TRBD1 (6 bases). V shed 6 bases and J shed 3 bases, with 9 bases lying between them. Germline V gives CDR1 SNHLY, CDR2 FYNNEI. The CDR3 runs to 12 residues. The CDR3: CASRTGHYEQYF. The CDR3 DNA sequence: TGTGCCAGCAGGACAGGCCACTACGAGCAGTACTTC.

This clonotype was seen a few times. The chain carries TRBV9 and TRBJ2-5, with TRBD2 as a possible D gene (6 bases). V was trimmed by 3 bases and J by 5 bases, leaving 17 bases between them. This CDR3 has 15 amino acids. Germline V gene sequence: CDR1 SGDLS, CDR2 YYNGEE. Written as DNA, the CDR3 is TGTGCCAGCAGCGCCATTTCTCGGGGGATTGAGACCCAGTACTTC. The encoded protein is CASSAISRGIETQYF.